The T cell receptor beta chain described here comes from a study of T cells after yellow fever vaccination. Study information: SMART-Seq v4 Ultra Low Input served to prepare low-cell-number fractions. Study findings and constraints: Clonotypes shared by both compartments, CD4 and CD8, made up a small share.

TCR cDNA, made by 5'RACE template switching, carried an added universal primer site and UMIs. TCRdb reprocessed the 5' RACE reads via MiXCR and lists one record per CDR3 protein. The repertoire holds some 160,000 distinct CDR3 sequences, with approximately 9.7% as singletons. This clonotype was seen many times. Its target is unknown. The ends were cut back, 5 bases at V and 2 bases at J, with 19 bases in the middle. Germline V gene lookup returns CDR1 LNHDA and CDR2 SQIVND (reference sequence). The CDR3 extends over 16 amino acids. The chain is built from TRBV19 and TRBJ2-7, with no clear D. The sequencing here drew on CD8+ T cells sorted from PBMCs, taken 45 days after the yellow fever booster vaccination. This TCR was sampled from a young man who received the YFV17D yellow fever vaccine. The CDR3: CASSGPPVGPPYEQYF. CDR3 in DNA: TGTGCCAGTAGTGGCCCCCCGGTTGGGCCCCCCTACGAGCAGTACTTC.